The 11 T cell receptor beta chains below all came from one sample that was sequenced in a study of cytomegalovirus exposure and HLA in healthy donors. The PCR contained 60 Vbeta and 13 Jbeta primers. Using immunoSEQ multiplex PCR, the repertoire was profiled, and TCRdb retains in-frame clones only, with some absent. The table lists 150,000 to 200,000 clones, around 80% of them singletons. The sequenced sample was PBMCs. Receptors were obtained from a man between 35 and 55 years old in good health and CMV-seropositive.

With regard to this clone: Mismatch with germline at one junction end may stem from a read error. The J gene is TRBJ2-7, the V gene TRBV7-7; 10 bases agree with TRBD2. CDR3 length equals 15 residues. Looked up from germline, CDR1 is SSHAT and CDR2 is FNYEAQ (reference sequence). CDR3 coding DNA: TGTGCTAGCAGCCCCCTAGCGGGGGTTACCTACGAGCAGTACTTC. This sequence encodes CASSPLAGVTYEQYF.

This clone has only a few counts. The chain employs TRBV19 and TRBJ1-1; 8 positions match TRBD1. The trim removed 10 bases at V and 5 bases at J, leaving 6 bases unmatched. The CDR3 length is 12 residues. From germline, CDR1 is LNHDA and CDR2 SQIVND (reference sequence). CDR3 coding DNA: TGTGCCACCGCGGACAGGGTGACTGAAGCTTTCTTT. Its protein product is CATADRVTEAFF.

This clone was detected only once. The CDR3 sequence: CASRTRTGSGETQYF. CDR3 coding DNA: TGTGCCAGCAGAACGAGGACAGGGTCGGGAGAGACCCAGTACTTC. The chain employs TRBV28 and TRBJ2-5, with 8 bases fitting TRBD1. Germline lookup yields CDR1 MDHEN and CDR2 SYDVKM. J was trimmed by 4 bases and V by 6 bases; bases with no gene match: 10. This CDR3 has 15 amino acids. The full variable domain, completed using reference TRBV28 and TRBJ2-5, is DVKVTQSSRYLVKRTGEKVFLECVQDMDHENMFWYRQDPGLGLRLIYFSYDVKMKEKGDIPEGYSVSREKKERFSLILESASTNQTSMYLCASRTRTGSGETQYFGPGTRLLVL.

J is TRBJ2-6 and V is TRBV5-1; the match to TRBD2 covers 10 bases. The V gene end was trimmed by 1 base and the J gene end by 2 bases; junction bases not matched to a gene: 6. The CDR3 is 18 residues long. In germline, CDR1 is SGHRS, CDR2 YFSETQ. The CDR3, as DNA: TGCGCCAGCAGCTTGAGCCAGCGGGGGGGCCCTGGGGCCAACGTCCTGACTTTC. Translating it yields CASSLSQRGGPGANVLTF. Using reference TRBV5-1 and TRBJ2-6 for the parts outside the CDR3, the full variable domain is KAGVTQTPRYLIKTRGQQVTLSCSPISGHRSVSWYQQTPGQGLQFLFEYFSETQRNKGNFPGRFSGRQFSNSRSEMNVSTLELGDSALYLCASSLSQRGGPGANVLTFGAGSRLTVL.

CDR3 DNA: TGTGCCAGCAGCCCTCCCGGACAGACAGATACGCAGTATTTT. Its translation is CASSPPGQTDTQYF. This chain links TRBV5-4 with TRBJ2-3; a weak D match, TRBD1 (6 bases). The CDR3 is 14 residues long. CDR1 SGHNT and CDR2 YYREEE come from the germline V gene (reference sequence). V lost 4 bases and J lost 3, with 12 bases in between. The complete variable domain, with remaining parts taken from reference TRBV5-4 and TRBJ2-3, reads ETGVTQSPTHLIKTRGQQVTLRCSSQSGHNTVSWYQQALGQGPQFIFQYYREEENGRGNFPPRFSGLQFPNYSSELNVNALELDDSALYLCASSPPGQTDTQYFGPGTRLTVL.

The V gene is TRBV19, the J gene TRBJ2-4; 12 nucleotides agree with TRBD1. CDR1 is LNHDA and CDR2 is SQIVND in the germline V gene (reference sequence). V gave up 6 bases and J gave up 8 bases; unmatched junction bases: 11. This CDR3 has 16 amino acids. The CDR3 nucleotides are TGTGCCAGTAGCCTCCCGTTGGGACAGGGGGCAGACATTCAGTACTTC. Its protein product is CASSLPLGQGADIQYF.

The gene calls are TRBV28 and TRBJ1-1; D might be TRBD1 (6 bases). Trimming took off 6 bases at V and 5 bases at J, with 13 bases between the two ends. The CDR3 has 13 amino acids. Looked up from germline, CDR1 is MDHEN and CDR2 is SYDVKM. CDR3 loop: CASRAGAKTEAFF. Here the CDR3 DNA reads TGTGCCAGCAGAGCAGGGGCGAAGACTGAAGCTTTCTTT.

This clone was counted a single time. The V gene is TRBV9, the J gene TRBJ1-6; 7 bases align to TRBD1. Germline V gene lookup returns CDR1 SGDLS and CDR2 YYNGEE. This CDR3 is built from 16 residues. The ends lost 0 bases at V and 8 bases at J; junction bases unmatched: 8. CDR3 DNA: TGTGCCAGCAGCGTAGCGGATACAGGGGTATATTCACCCCTCCACTTT. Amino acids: CASSVADTGVYSPLHF.

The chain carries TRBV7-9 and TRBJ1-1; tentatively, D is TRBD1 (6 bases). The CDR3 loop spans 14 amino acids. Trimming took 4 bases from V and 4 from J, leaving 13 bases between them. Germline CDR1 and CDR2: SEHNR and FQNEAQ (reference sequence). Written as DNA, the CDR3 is TGTGCCAGCAGCTATGAGGGGGTGAGCACTGAAGCTTTCTTT. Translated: CASSYEGVSTEAFF.

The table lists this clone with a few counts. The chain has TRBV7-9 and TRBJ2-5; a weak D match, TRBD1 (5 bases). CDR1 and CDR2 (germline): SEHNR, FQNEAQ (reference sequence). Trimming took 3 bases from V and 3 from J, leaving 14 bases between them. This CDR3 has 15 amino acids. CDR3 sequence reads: CASSLLRQLEETQYF. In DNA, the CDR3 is TGTGCCAGCAGCTTGCTGCGACAGCTAGAAGAGACCCAGTACTTC.

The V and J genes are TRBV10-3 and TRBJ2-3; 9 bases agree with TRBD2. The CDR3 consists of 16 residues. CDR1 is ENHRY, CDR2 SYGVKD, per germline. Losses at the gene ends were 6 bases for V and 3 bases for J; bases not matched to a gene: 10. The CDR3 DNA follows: TGTGCCATCAGCCCAGGGACTAGCCAAGGAACAGATACGCAGTATTTT. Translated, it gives CAISPGTSQGTDTQYF.